This entry concerns a single T cell receptor (beta chain). This sample was included in a study of response to subunit inactivated influenza vaccine. TCRdb re-analysed the RT-PCR reads in MiXCR, keeping a single row per CDR3 protein. The sample has more than 550,000 distinct CDR3 sequences, about 11% seen once. The CDR3 is 15 residues long. V was pared by 4 bases and J by 6 bases, with 9 bases of the junction left unmatched. Germline CDR1 reads SGHTA; CDR2 reads FQGNSA. The sample was also reused in another study, on T cells expressing NK-cell markers. That source adds: Production of TCR beta cDNA relied on 5'RACE template switching with UMIs. The authors sequenced eight donors, of whom seven were HCMV-seropositive and one was seronegative. For about six donors, the dominant NKG2C+ clonotypes made up about 1.0-8% of their CD8+ T cells. Researchers report these clonotypes also headed the CD3+CD56-NKG2C+ fraction in a few donors. Whether expanded NKG2C+ T cell clones were HCMV specific stayed uncertain.

Sample: PBMCs from blood, taken on the day of vaccination. This clonotype originated in a man over 45 who received an inactivated influenza vaccine. The chain couples TRBV7-2 to TRBJ2-1, with 7 bases identical to TRBD2. The CDR3 protein is CASSWGAGRVNEQFF. The CDR3 nucleotides read TGTGCCAGCAGCTGGGGAGCGGGGCGCGTCAATGAGCAGTTCTTC.